This T cell receptor (beta chain) was found in a study of cytomegalovirus exposure and HLA in healthy donors. Broader study findings: Later analysis suggested most CMV-associated TCR beta chains were HLA-restricted.

Looked up from germline, CDR1 is LGHNA and CDR2 is YSLEER. The CDR3 consists of 16 residues. Trimming pared 0 bases from V and 4 bases from J, leaving 13 bases between. On this clone: The target antigen is unknown.

In the PCR, 60 Vbeta and 13 Jbeta primers were used. Produced via immunoSEQ multiplex PCR; TCRdb's table is partial and in-frame only. The table shows about 67,000 clones, with 55% to 80% occurring only once. The receptor's source is a woman aged 25 to 39 in good health and CMV-seronegative. The V call is TRBV4-3, the J call TRBJ2-1; D might be TRBD2 (7 bases). Sequencing was carried out using PBMCs. The CDR3 nucleotides read TGCGCCAGCAGCCAAGATGTCGCGGGGGCTTACAATGAGCAGTTCTTC. This gives the protein CASSQDVAGAYNEQFF.